Listed below are T cell receptor beta chains from one sample, sequenced in a study of blood T cell repertoires in COVID-19. The table came from immunoSEQ multiplex PCR; TCRdb's copy has only in-frame clones and leaves some out. In the table there are roughly 50,000 clones, more than 80% of which are singletons. Sequenced: peripheral blood. The receptors come from a man in his sixties with acute or convalescent COVID-19. Both conserved end residues are part of each CDR3. Each record gives: CDR3 DNA, CDR3 protein, clone size, J gene, V gene, D gene. The D gene is left open where the match is weak. Rows may omit the clone size; those that give it use once, few, many or a size class.

CDR3nt: TGTGCCAGCAGCGTAGAGGGGGCTTCTGGAAACACCATATATTTT
CDR3aa: CASSVEGASGNTIYF
abundance: -
j_gene: TRBJ1-3
v_gene: TRBV9
d_gene: TRBD1

CDR3nt: TGTGCCACCAGTGACCGGCACCGGGACAGGAGCCAAGAGACCCAGTACTTC
CDR3aa: CATSDRHRDRSQETQYF
abundance: -
j_gene: TRBJ2-5
v_gene: TRBV24-1
d_gene: TRBD1

CDR3nt: TGTGCCAGCAGCTTATCTAGCGGGGGGAATGAGCAGTTCTTC
CDR3aa: CASSLSSGGNEQFF
abundance: -
j_gene: TRBJ2-1
v_gene: TRBV7-3
d_gene: TRBD2

CDR3nt: TGTGCCAGCAGGGAGTTTTCCGGGGAGCAGTACTTC
CDR3aa: CASREFSGEQYF
abundance: -
j_gene: TRBJ2-7
v_gene: TRBV28
d_gene: -

CDR3nt: TGTGCCAGCAGCTCTTCTAGCGGGACCGGGGGAGATACGCAGTATTTT
CDR3aa: CASSSSSGTGGDTQYF
abundance: -
j_gene: TRBJ2-3
v_gene: TRBV5-4
d_gene: TRBD2

CDR3nt: TGCGCCAGCAGGCAGGGCCCCACGAACACCGGGGAGCTGTTTTTT
CDR3aa: CASRQGPTNTGELFF
abundance: -
j_gene: TRBJ2-2
v_gene: TRBV5-1
d_gene: -

CDR3nt: TGTGCCAGCAGCCGGTCCGGGACAGCTACGACCGGGGAGCTGTTTTTT
CDR3aa: CASSRSGTATTGELFF
abundance: -
j_gene: TRBJ2-2
v_gene: TRBV2
d_gene: TRBD1

CDR3nt: TGTGCCAGCGTGACATATAGCAATCAGCCCCAGCATTTT
CDR3aa: CASVTYSNQPQHF
abundance: -
j_gene: TRBJ1-5
v_gene: TRBV2
d_gene: -

CDR3nt: TGTGCCAGTAGTGAGACTAGCAACAATGAGCAGTTCTTC
CDR3aa: CASSETSNNEQFF
abundance: few
j_gene: TRBJ2-1
v_gene: TRBV19
d_gene: TRBD2

CDR3nt: TGTGCCAGCAGCTCGACTAGCGGGAGGCGTCTACTGCAAGAGACCCAGTACTTC
CDR3aa: CASSSTSGRRLLQETQYF
abundance: -
j_gene: TRBJ2-5
v_gene: TRBV5-8
d_gene: TRBD2

CDR3nt: TGTGCCAGCAGCGGGACAGGGAACAATCAGCCCCAGCATTTT
CDR3aa: CASSGTGNNQPQHF
abundance: -
j_gene: TRBJ1-5
v_gene: TRBV7-2
d_gene: TRBD1

CDR3nt: TGTGCCAGCAGTGCCCGGGACAGGAACACTGAAGCTTTCTTT
CDR3aa: CASSARDRNTEAFF
abundance: once
j_gene: TRBJ1-1
v_gene: TRBV27
d_gene: TRBD1

CDR3nt: TGTGCCAGCAGTGACCCGCGGCCAAGCGGCGAGCAGTACTTC
CDR3aa: CASSDPRPSGEQYF
abundance: once
j_gene: TRBJ2-7
v_gene: TRBV2
d_gene: -

CDR3nt: TGTGCCAGTAGTCCCGGACTAGTTGAGACCCAGTACTTC
CDR3aa: CASSPGLVETQYF
abundance: -
j_gene: TRBJ2-5
v_gene: TRBV19
d_gene: TRBD2

CDR3nt: TGTGCCAGCAGCTTACGGGAGCAAGGTGAGCAGTTCTTC
CDR3aa: CASSLREQGEQFF
abundance: -
j_gene: TRBJ2-1
v_gene: TRBV11-2
d_gene: -

CDR3nt: TGTGCCAGCAGCTTAGGCGAGTGGTACAGTCAACCCACCGGGGAGCTGTTTTTT
CDR3aa: CASSLGEWYSQPTGELFF
abundance: once
j_gene: TRBJ2-2
v_gene: TRBV7-9
d_gene: -

CDR3nt: TGTGTCAGCAGCCAGACACCTTTCTCTGGAAACACCATATATTTT
CDR3aa: CVSSQTPFSGNTIYF
abundance: -
j_gene: TRBJ1-3
v_gene: TRBV2
d_gene: -

CDR3nt: TGTGCCAGCAGTTTATCGAGGAGTACGAAACTGTTTTTT
CDR3aa: CASSLSRSTKLFF
abundance: once
j_gene: TRBJ1-4
v_gene: TRBV27
d_gene: -

CDR3nt: TGTGCCAGCCAAACAGGGGCGAGGCAGCCCCAGCATTTT
CDR3aa: CASQTGARQPQHF
abundance: -
j_gene: TRBJ1-5
v_gene: TRBV6-5
d_gene: TRBD1

CDR3nt: TGCGCCAGCAGTGAAGGAGTCGGCAGCCCGCAGTTCTTC
CDR3aa: CASSEGVGSPQFF
abundance: -
j_gene: TRBJ2-1
v_gene: TRBV10-2
d_gene: -

CDR3nt: TGTGCCAGCAGCTTAGCGAGCGGATACAATGAGCAGTTCTTC
CDR3aa: CASSLASGYNEQFF
abundance: -
j_gene: TRBJ2-1
v_gene: TRBV7-6
d_gene: -

CDR3nt: TGTGCCAGCAGTTCCCGAGGCAGCTTGGACACTGAAGCTTTCTTT
CDR3aa: CASSSRGSLDTEAFF
abundance: few
j_gene: TRBJ1-1
v_gene: TRBV28
d_gene: -

CDR3nt: TGCGCCAGCAGCCAAGAAAGTAGGCCGGGAGGGGGATCGGAGACCCAGTACTTC
CDR3aa: CASSQESRPGGGSETQYF
abundance: -
j_gene: TRBJ2-5
v_gene: TRBV4-1
d_gene: TRBD2

CDR3nt: TGTGCCAGCAGCCAAGGGGGGCCGGAGACCCAGTACTTC
CDR3aa: CASSQGGPETQYF
abundance: -
j_gene: TRBJ2-5
v_gene: TRBV3-1/TRBV3-2
d_gene: -

CDR3nt: TGTGCCAGCCAGAGAGGGGAGGGCATTGGTGGTGGCTACACCTTC
CDR3aa: CASQRGEGIGGGYTF
abundance: -
j_gene: TRBJ1-2
v_gene: TRBV7-9
d_gene: -

CDR3nt: TGTGCCAGCAGCTTAGGAGGGGTCCACGGCTATGGCTACACCTTC
CDR3aa: CASSLGGVHGYGYTF
abundance: once
j_gene: TRBJ1-2
v_gene: TRBV13
d_gene: -

CDR3nt: TGTGCCAGCAGCTTCACCGGGACAGGGTATGAAAAACTGTTTTTT
CDR3aa: CASSFTGTGYEKLFF
abundance: -
j_gene: TRBJ1-4
v_gene: TRBV5-4
d_gene: TRBD1

CDR3nt: TGTGCCAGCAGAACGACAGGGGCTAATGAAAAACTGTTTTTT
CDR3aa: CASRTTGANEKLFF
abundance: -
j_gene: TRBJ1-4
v_gene: TRBV28
d_gene: TRBD1

CDR3nt: TGTGCCAGCAGCTTAACGGCCCTACAGGGAGGGGGAACAGATACGCAGTATTTT
CDR3aa: CASSLTALQGGGTDTQYF
abundance: once
j_gene: TRBJ2-3
v_gene: TRBV7-3
d_gene: -

CDR3nt: TGTGCCAGCAGGCCGTTGGCGGGGACCTCCTACAATGAGCAGTTCTTC
CDR3aa: CASRPLAGTSYNEQFF
abundance: once
j_gene: TRBJ2-1
v_gene: TRBV2
d_gene: -

CDR3nt: TGTGCCAGCAGCTTGGAGGCGGGAGTTCCCGGGGAGCTGTTTTTT
CDR3aa: CASSLEAGVPGELFF
abundance: -
j_gene: TRBJ2-2
v_gene: TRBV5-4
d_gene: TRBD2

CDR3nt: TGTGCCAGTACCGGGACAGCCTCTGGGGCCAACGTCCTGACTTTC
CDR3aa: CASTGTASGANVLTF
abundance: -
j_gene: TRBJ2-6
v_gene: TRBV19
d_gene: TRBD1

CDR3nt: TGTGCCAGCAAGACACCGACAGTTAACTATGGCTACACCTTC
CDR3aa: CASKTPTVNYGYTF
abundance: -
j_gene: TRBJ1-2
v_gene: TRBV6-5
d_gene: -

CDR3nt: TGTGCCAGCAGTGAAGCGCGGGATACGCAGTATTTT
CDR3aa: CASSEARDTQYF
abundance: -
j_gene: TRBJ2-3
v_gene: TRBV6-1
d_gene: -

CDR3nt: TGTGCCAGCAGCTCGGGGACTACGGGGGAGCAGTTCTTC
CDR3aa: CASSSGTTGEQFF
abundance: -
j_gene: TRBJ2-1
v_gene: TRBV7-9
d_gene: TRBD2

CDR3nt: TGCGCCAGCAGCCAAGATATGCAGTATGCTTCCTACGAGCAGTACTTC
CDR3aa: CASSQDMQYASYEQYF
abundance: -
j_gene: TRBJ2-7
v_gene: TRBV4-1
d_gene: -

CDR3nt: TGTGCCAGCAGTTCCTACAGGGGGCCACTAGCGGGAGATAGTGGGGCCAAAAACATTCAGTACTTC
CDR3aa: CASSSYRGPLAGDSGAKNIQYF
abundance: -
j_gene: TRBJ2-4
v_gene: TRBV28
d_gene: TRBD2

CDR3nt: TGTGCCAGCAGCGAAGACAGCAAGGGGAATTCACCCCTCCACTTT
CDR3aa: CASSEDSKGNSPLHF
abundance: -
j_gene: TRBJ1-6
v_gene: TRBV5-4
d_gene: -

CDR3nt: TGTGCCACCAGCAGGGGAGGACAAGAGACCCAGTACTTC
CDR3aa: CATSRGGQETQYF
abundance: -
j_gene: TRBJ2-5
v_gene: TRBV15
d_gene: -

CDR3nt: TGTGCCAGCAGTGGACAGGTTAACACTGAAGCTTTCTTT
CDR3aa: CASSGQVNTEAFF
abundance: -
j_gene: TRBJ1-1
v_gene: TRBV28
d_gene: TRBD1

CDR3nt: TGCGCCAGCCGTCTTATGAGGGGGAATGAGCAGTTCTTC
CDR3aa: CASRLMRGNEQFF
abundance: -
j_gene: TRBJ2-1
v_gene: TRBV5-1
d_gene: -

CDR3nt: TGTGCCAGCAGATTAATGGACAGATCAAACACTGAAGCTTTCTTT
CDR3aa: CASRLMDRSNTEAFF
abundance: -
j_gene: TRBJ1-1
v_gene: TRBV7-9
d_gene: -

CDR3nt: TGTGCCAGCGGGGGACTAGCGGGGGGCACCGGGGAGCTGTTTTTT
CDR3aa: CASGGLAGGTGELFF
abundance: -
j_gene: TRBJ2-2
v_gene: TRBV5-4
d_gene: TRBD2

CDR3nt: TGTGCCAGCAGTTACTTAGGGGTAGCAGATACGCAGTATTTT
CDR3aa: CASSYLGVADTQYF
abundance: -
j_gene: TRBJ2-3
v_gene: TRBV6-2/TRBV6-3
d_gene: -

CDR3nt: TGTGCCAGCAGCCCGCAGGGGGCTCGGGAGCAGTTCTTC
CDR3aa: CASSPQGAREQFF
abundance: many
j_gene: TRBJ2-1
v_gene: TRBV12-3/TRBV12-4
d_gene: TRBD1

CDR3nt: TGCGCCAGCAGCCAAGCACTAGCGGGAGTCGGAGATACGCAGTATTTT
CDR3aa: CASSQALAGVGDTQYF
abundance: -
j_gene: TRBJ2-3
v_gene: TRBV4-1
d_gene: TRBD2

CDR3nt: TGTGCCAGCCGCACTAGCCCTAGCACAGATACGCAGTATTTT
CDR3aa: CASRTSPSTDTQYF
abundance: -
j_gene: TRBJ2-3
v_gene: TRBV2
d_gene: -

CDR3nt: TGCAGTGTTAACCGCCGCGATGAGCAGTTCTTC
CDR3aa: CSVNRRDEQFF
abundance: -
j_gene: TRBJ2-1
v_gene: TRBV20-1
d_gene: -

CDR3nt: TGTGCCAGCAGTGAACTGGGGCCCGGCACTGAAGCTTTCTTT
CDR3aa: CASSELGPGTEAFF
abundance: -
j_gene: TRBJ1-1
v_gene: TRBV6-1
d_gene: -

CDR3nt: TGTGCCAGCAGCTTCAGGGGATCTGAGGGCTACACCTTC
CDR3aa: CASSFRGSEGYTF
abundance: -
j_gene: TRBJ1-2
v_gene: TRBV7-6
d_gene: -

CDR3nt: TGCGCCAGCAGTTCAGGACAGGGCGGACAAGAGACCCAGTACTTC
CDR3aa: CASSSGQGGQETQYF
abundance: -
j_gene: TRBJ2-5
v_gene: TRBV10-2
d_gene: TRBD1

CDR3nt: TGTGCCACCAGTGGTGGTGCACTCTCCTACAATGAGCAGTTCTTC
CDR3aa: CATSGGALSYNEQFF
abundance: -
j_gene: TRBJ2-1
v_gene: TRBV24-1
d_gene: -

CDR3nt: TGTGCCAGCAGCGCGCGCGGGGGCCAAGAGACCCAGTACTTC
CDR3aa: CASSARGGQETQYF
abundance: -
j_gene: TRBJ2-5
v_gene: TRBV3-1/TRBV3-2
d_gene: TRBD2

CDR3nt: TGTGCCAGTAGCTCTCCCCCAGGGACAGGGGGCTCTAACGAGCAGTACTTC
CDR3aa: CASSSPPGTGGSNEQYF
abundance: -
j_gene: TRBJ2-7
v_gene: TRBV19
d_gene: TRBD1

CDR3nt: TGCAGCGTTGCGGGGACAGGGGACTCTGGAAACACCATATATTTT
CDR3aa: CSVAGTGDSGNTIYF
abundance: -
j_gene: TRBJ1-3
v_gene: TRBV29-1
d_gene: TRBD1

CDR3nt: TGCGCCAGCAGCTTGGGACAGGACACAGATACGCAGTATTTT
CDR3aa: CASSLGQDTDTQYF
abundance: -
j_gene: TRBJ2-3
v_gene: TRBV5-1
d_gene: -